A single sample is the source of the 8 T cell receptor beta chains below, sequenced in a study of control samples from healthy donors and cancer patients. Profiling relied on immunoSEQ multiplex PCR, and the TCRdb table lists in-frame clones only, not all of them. This table has about 92,000 clones, approximately 78% appearing once. Specimen: blood. Source of these receptors: a woman between 55 and 75 years old in good health.

The chain employs TRBV5-1 and TRBJ2-7; 7 bases line up with TRBD1. The junction had 12 bases not matched to a gene; V was cut back by 4 bases and J by 2 bases. From germline, CDR1 is SGHRS and CDR2 YFSETQ. The CDR3 is made up of 16 amino acids. The CDR3 loop reads CASSTHRGRTPYEQYF. For the CDR3, the DNA is TGCGCCAGCAGCACCCACAGGGGTCGAACCCCCTACGAGCAGTACTTC.

The rearrangement links TRBV2 to TRBJ2-1; D is unresolved. Trimming stripped 4 bases from V and 8 bases from J, with 12 bases between. The CDR3 covers 13 residues. Germline V gene sequence: CDR1 SNHLY, CDR2 FYNNEI. CDR3 sequence: CASSAPRTDEQFF. The CDR3 nucleotides are TGTGCCAGCAGTGCTCCTAGGACGGATGAGCAGTTCTTC.

The chain recombines TRBV29-1 with TRBJ2-3; 7 bases fit TRBD1. Looked up from germline, CDR1 is SQVTM and CDR2 is ANQGSEA. The CDR3 contains 16 residues. The ends lost 6 bases at V and 2 bases at J; junction bases unmatched: 14. This CDR3 reads CSVTTGQTRFTDTQYF. The DNA for the CDR3 is TGCAGCGTGACAACGGGACAGACGAGATTCACAGATACGCAGTATTTT.

The V and J genes are TRBV15 and TRBJ2-7, with D unresolved. CDR3 length equals 13 residues. CDR1 and CDR2 from the germline V gene are LNHNV and YYDKDF (reference sequence). V was clipped by 0 bases and J by 0 bases, with 3 bases between them. The CDR3 here is CATSREGSYEQYF. DNA of the CDR3: TGTGCCACCAGCAGAGAAGGCTCCTACGAGCAGTACTTC.

This clone has just one count. This sequence joins TRBV5-1 and TRBJ2-5; no clear D gene. The CDR3 contains 14 residues. CDR1 is SGHRS, CDR2 YFSETQ, per germline. The V end was cut by 0 bases, the J end by 0 bases, with 6 bases between. The DNA for the CDR3 is TGCGCCAGCAGCTTGGCGGCTCACCAAGAGACCCAGTACTTC. This translates into CASSLAAHQETQYF.

V and J are TRBV7-7 and TRBJ2-3; 7 nucleotides line up with TRBD1. Germline V gene sequence: CDR1 SSHAT, CDR2 FNYEAQ (reference sequence). V trimming: 1 base; J trimming: 4 bases; junction bases outside the gene matches: 11. The CDR3 loop spans 17 amino acids. CDR3 sequence: CASSLGPKGAQSDTQYF. In DNA form, the CDR3 reads TGTGCCAGCAGCTTAGGACCCAAGGGGGCGCAATCAGATACGCAGTATTTT. The full variable domain, rest sourced from reference TRBV7-7 and TRBJ2-3, is GAGVSQSPRYKVTKRGQDVTLRCDPISSHATLYWYQQALGQGPEFLTYFNYEAQPDKSGLPSDRFSAERPEGSISTLTIQRTEQRDSAMYRCASSLGPKGAQSDTQYFGPGTRLTVL.

The rearrangement joins TRBV6-4 to TRBJ2-2; D is uncertain. The CDR3 runs to 15 residues. Trimming cost V 2 bases and J 2 bases, with 9 bases left between them. Germline V gene lookup returns CDR1 MRHNA and CDR2 SNTAGT. As DNA, the CDR3 is TGTGCCAGCAGTGACGCCGGCGGTAACACCGGGGAGCTGTTTTTT. This codes for CASSDAGGNTGELFF.

A few counts support this clone. The rearrangement joins TRBV5-4 to TRBJ2-1, with D perhaps TRBD1 (5 bases). Trimming stripped 7 bases from V and 4 bases from J, with 15 bases between. This CDR3 has 14 amino acids. Looked up from germline, CDR1 is SGHNT and CDR2 is YYREEE (reference sequence). CDR3 sequence reads: CASGLDTLYNEQFF. The CDR3 region has the DNA TGTGCCAGCGGTTTGGACACCCTTTACAATGAGCAGTTCTTC.